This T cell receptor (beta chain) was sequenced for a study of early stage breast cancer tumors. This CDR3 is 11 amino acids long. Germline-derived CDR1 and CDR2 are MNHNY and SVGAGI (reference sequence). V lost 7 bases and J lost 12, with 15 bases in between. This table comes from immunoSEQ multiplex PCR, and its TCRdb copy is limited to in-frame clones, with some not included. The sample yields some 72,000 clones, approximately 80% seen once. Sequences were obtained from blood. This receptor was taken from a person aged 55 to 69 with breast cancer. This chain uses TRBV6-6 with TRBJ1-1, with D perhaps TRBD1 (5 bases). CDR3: CASTLGGTTFF. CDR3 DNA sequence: TGTGCCAGCACTCTAGGAGGGACCACTTTCTTT.